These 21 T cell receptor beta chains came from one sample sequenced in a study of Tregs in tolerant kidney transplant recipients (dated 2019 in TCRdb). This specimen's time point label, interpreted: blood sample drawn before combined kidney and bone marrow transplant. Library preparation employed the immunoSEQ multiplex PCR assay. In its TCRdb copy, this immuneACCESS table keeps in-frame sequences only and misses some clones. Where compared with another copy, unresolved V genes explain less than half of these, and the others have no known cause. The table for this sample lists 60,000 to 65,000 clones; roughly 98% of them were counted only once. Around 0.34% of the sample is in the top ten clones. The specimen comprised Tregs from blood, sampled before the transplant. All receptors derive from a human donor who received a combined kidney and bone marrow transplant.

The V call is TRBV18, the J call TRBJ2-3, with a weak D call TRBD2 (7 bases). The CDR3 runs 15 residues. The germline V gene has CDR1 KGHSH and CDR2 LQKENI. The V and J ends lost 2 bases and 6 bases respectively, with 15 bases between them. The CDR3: CASSPYYGGHDTQYF. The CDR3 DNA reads TGTGCCAGCTCACCATATTACGGGGGGCACGATACGCAGTATTTT.

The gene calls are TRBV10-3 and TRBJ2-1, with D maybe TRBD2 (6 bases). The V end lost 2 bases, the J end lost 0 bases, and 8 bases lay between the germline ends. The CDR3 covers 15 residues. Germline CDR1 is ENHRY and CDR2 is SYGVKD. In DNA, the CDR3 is TGTGCCATCAGTGAGCGGGAGAGCTCCTACAATGAGCAGTTCTTC. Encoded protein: CAISERESSYNEQFF.

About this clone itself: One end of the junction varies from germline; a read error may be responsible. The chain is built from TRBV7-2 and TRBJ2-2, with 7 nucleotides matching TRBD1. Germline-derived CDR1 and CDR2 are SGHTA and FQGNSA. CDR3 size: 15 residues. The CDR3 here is CASSVALRTGHRVFF. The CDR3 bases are TGTGCCAGCAGCGTAGCCCTCCGGACAGGCCATAGGGTGTTTTTT.

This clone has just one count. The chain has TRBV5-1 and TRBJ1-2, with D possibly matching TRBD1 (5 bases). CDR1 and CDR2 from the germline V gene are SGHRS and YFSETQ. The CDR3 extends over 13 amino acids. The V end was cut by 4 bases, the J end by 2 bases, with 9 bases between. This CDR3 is CASSGGMNYGYTF. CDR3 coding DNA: TGCGCCAGCAGCGGGGGGATGAACTATGGCTACACCTTC.

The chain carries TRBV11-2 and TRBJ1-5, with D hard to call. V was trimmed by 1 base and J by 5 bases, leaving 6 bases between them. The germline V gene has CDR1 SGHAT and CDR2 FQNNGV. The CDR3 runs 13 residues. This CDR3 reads CASSLGPYQPQHF. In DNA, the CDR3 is TGTGCCAGCAGCTTAGGGCCCTATCAGCCCCAGCATTTT.

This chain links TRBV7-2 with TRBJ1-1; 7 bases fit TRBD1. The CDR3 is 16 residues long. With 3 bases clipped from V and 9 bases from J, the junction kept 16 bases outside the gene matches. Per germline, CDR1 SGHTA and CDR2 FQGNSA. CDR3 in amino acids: CASSFLGTASYSQAFF. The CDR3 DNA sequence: TGTGCCAGCAGCTTCTTGGGGACAGCCTCCTACTCCCAAGCTTTCTTT.

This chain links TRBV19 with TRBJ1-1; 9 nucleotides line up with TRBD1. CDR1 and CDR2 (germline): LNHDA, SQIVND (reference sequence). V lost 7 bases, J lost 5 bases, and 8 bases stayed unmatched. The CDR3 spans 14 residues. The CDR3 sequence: CASTRTGVYTEAFF. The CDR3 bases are TGTGCCAGTACCCGGACAGGGGTGTATACTGAAGCTTTCTTT.

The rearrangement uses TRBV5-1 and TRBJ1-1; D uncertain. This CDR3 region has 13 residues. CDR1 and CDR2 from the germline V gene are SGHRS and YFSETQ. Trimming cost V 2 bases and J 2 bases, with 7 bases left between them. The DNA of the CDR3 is TGCGCCAGCAGCTTAACAGCCAACACTGAAGCTTTCTTT. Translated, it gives CASSLTANTEAFF. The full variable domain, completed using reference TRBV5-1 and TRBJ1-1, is KAGVTQTPRYLIKTRGQQVTLSCSPISGHRSVSWYQQTPGQGLQFLFEYFSETQRNKGNFPGRFSGRQFSNSRSEMNVSTLELGDSALYLCASSLTANTEAFFGQGTRLTVV.

This chain's CDR3 is CSVKWSRGWSDTQYF. The CDR3 DNA sequence: TGCAGCGTTAAATGGTCCAGGGGGTGGTCGGATACGCAGTATTTT. The chain is built from TRBV29-1 and TRBJ2-3, with TRBD1 matching 7 bases. J was trimmed by 6 bases and V by 5 bases; bases with no gene match: 14. Germline loops: CDR1 SQVTM, CDR2 ANQGSEA. The CDR3 spans 15 residues.

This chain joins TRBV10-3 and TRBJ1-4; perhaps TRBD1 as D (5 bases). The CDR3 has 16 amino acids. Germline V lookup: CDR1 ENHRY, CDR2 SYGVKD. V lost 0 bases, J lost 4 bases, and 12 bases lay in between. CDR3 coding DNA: TGTGCCATCAGTGAGTCGAAGGGGCAAGATAATGAAAAACTGTTTTTT. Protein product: CAISESKGQDNEKLFF.

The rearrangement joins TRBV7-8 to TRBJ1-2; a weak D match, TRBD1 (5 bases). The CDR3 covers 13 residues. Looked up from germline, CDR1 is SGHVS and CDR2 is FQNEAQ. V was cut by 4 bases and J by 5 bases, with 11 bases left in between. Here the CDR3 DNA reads TGTGCCAGCAGCTACGACAGCATTTATGGCTACACCTTC. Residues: CASSYDSIYGYTF.

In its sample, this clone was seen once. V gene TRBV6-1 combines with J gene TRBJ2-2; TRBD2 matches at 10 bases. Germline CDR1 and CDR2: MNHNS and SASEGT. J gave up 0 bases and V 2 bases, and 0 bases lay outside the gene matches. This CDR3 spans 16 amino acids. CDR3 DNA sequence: TGTGCCAGCAGTGAACTAGCGGGGGCGAACACCGGGGAGCTGTTTTTT. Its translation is CASSELAGANTGELFF.

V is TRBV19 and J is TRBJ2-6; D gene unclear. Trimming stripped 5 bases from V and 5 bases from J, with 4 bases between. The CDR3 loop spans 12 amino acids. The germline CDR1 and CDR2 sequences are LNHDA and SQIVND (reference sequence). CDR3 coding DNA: TGTGCCAGTAGTCATCGGGCCAACGTCCTGACTTTC. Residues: CASSHRANVLTF.

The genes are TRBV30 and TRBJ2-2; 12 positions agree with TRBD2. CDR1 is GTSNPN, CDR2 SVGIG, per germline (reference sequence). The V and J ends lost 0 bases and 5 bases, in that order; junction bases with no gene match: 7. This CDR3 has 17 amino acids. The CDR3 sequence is CAWSVPGLAGLTGELFF. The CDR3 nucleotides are TGTGCCTGGAGTGTACCGGGACTAGCGGGTTTAACCGGGGAGCTGTTTTTT.

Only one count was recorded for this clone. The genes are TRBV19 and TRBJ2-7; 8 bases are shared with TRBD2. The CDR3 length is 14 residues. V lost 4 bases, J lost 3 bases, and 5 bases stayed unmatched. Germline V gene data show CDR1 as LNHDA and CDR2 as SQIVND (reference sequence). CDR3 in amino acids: CASSKSGGFYEQYF. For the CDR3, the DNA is TGTGCCAGTAGTAAAAGCGGGGGTTTCTACGAGCAGTACTTC.

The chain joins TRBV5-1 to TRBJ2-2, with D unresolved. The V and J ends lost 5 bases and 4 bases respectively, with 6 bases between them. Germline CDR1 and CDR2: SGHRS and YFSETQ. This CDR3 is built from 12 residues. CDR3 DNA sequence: TGCGCCAGCAGATTCAGCACCGGGGAGCTGTTTTTT. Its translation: CASRFSTGELFF.

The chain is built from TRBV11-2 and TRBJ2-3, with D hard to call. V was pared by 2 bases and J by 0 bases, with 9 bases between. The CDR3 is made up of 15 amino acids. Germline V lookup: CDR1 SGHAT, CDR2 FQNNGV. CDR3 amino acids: CASSLSAASTDTQYF. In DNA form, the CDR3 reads TGTGCCAGCAGCTTATCGGCGGCTAGCACAGATACGCAGTATTTT.

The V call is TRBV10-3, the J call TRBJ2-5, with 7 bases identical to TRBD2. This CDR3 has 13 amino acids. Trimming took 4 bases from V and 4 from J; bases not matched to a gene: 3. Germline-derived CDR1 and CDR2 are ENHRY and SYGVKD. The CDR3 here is CAISVGGGETQYF. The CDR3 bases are TGTGCCATCAGTGTGGGGGGGGGAGAGACCCAGTACTTC.

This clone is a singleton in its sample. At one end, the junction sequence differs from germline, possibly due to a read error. CDR3 loop: CASRTPSGQGHF. The CDR3 nucleotides read TGTGCCAGCAGGACCCCCTCGGGACAGGGCCACTTC. The V gene is TRBV6-1, the J gene TRBJ2-7; 9 nucleotides align to TRBD1. Germline-derived CDR1 and CDR2 are MNHNS and SASEGT. The CDR3 is 12 residues long.

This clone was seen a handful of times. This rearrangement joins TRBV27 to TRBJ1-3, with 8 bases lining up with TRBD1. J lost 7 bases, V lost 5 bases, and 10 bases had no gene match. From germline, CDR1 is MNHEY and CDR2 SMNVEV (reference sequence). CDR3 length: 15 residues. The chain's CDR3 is CASSPTGGKRNTIYF. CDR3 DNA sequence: TGTGCCAGCAGTCCTACAGGGGGGAAGAGGAACACCATATATTTT.

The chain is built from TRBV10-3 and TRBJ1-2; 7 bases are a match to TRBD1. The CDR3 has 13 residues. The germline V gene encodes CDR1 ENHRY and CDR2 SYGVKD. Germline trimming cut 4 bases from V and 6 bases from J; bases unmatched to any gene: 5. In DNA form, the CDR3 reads TGTGCCATCAGTGCACAGGGGTGGGATGGCTACACCTTC. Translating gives CAISAQGWDGYTF.